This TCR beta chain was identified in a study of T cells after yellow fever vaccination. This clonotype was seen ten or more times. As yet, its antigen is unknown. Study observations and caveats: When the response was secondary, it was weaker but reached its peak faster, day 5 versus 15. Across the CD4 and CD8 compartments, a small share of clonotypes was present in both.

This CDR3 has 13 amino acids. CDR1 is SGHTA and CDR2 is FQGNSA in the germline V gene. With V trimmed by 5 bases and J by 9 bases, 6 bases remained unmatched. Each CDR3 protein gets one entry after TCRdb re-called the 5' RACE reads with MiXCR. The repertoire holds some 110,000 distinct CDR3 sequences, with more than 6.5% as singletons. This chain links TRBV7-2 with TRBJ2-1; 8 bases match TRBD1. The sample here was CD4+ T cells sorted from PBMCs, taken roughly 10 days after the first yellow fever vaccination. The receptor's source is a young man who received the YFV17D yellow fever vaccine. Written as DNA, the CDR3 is TGTGCCAGCAGCACAGACAGGGGTACTGAGCAGTTCTTC. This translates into CASSTDRGTEQFF.